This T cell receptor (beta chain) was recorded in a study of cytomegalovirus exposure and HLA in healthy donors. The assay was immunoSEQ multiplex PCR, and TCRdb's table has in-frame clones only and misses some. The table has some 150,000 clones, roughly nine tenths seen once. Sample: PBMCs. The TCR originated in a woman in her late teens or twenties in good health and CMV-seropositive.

CDR3 in DNA: TGTGCCAGCAGCATTCCGGGACAGCAAGAGACCCAGTACTTC. The encoded protein is CASSIPGQQETQYF. The chain is built from TRBV6-6 and TRBJ2-5, with 7 bases aligning to TRBD1. The germline V gene encodes CDR1 MNHNY and CDR2 SVGAGI (reference sequence). The CDR3 has 14 residues. V was pared by 6 bases and J by 2 bases, with 6 bases of the junction left unmatched.